The clone carrying this T cell receptor beta chain was detected once. The PCR was carried out with 60 Vbeta primers and 13 Jbeta primers. Generated by immunoSEQ multiplex PCR, the TCRdb table keeps only in-frame clones and is missing some. This table holds 80,000 to 100,000 clones, 75% to 85% found once. The data stem from a study of cytomegalovirus exposure and HLA in healthy donors. Germline V CDR1 and CDR2: WSHSY, SAAADI. The CDR3 extends over 17 amino acids. With 5 bases clipped from V and 1 base from J, the junction kept 6 bases outside the gene matches. Sequencing was performed on PBMCs. The receptor's source is a man between 18 and 35 years old in good health and CMV-seropositive. The chain employs TRBV10-2 and TRBJ1-5; 12 bases fit TRBD1. CDR3 in DNA: TGCGCCAGCAGTCCCGGGACAGGGGGCCACAGCAATCAGCCCCAGCATTTT. The encoded protein is CASSPGTGGHSNQPQHF.